The subject of this entry is one T cell receptor beta chain. Its target is unknown. These data are taken from a study of vaccination effects on CD4 cells after COVID-19. Study-level background: Participants received two doses of either the BNT162b2 or mRNA-1273 vaccine. Study-wide results and limits: Late in the post-vaccination period, infection-induced and vaccine-induced clones underwent marked clonal contraction.

Trimming took off 7 bases at V and 0 bases at J, with 10 bases between the two ends. The CDR3 consists of 13 residues. Germline CDR1 is MNHNY and CDR2 is SVGAGI (reference sequence). Generated by immunoSEQ multiplex PCR, the TCRdb table keeps only in-frame clones and is missing some. This repertoire shows 45,000 to 50,000 clones, roughly three quarters found once; its top ten account for roughly 10%. Scientists isolated CD4+ T cells after an approximately 10-day culture period ended. The material sequenced was CD4+ T cells from PBMCs cultured without peptide, taken before COVID-19 vaccination. The rearrangement uses TRBV6-6 and TRBJ2-7, with D possibly being TRBD2 (5 bases). This clonotype was sampled from a human donor who had a prior SARS-CoV-2 infection. The CDR3 here is CASTVGNSYEQYF. The CDR3 nucleotides are TGTGCCAGCACGGTCGGGAACTCCTACGAGCAGTACTTC.